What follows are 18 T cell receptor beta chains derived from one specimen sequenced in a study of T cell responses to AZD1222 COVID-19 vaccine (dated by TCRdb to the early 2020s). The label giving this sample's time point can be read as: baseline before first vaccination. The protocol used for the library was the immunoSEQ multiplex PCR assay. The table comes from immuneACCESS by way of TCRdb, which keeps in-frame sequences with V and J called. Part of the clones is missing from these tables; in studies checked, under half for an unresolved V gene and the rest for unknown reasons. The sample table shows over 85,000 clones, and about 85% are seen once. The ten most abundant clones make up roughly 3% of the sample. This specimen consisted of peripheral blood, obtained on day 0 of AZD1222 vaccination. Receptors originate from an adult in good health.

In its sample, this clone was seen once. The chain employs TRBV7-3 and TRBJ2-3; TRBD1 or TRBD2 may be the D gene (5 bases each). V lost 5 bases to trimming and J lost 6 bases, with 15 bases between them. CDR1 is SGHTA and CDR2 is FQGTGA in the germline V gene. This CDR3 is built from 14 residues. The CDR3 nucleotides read TGTGCCAGCAGCCCAACGGGGCAGTTCGATACGCAGTATTTT. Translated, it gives CASSPTGQFDTQYF.

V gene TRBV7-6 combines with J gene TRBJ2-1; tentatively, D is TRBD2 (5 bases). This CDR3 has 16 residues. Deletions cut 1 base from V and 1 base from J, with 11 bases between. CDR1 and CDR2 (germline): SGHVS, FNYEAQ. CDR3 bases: TGTGCCAGCAGCTTAGAAGCGGCCTCATCCTACAATGAGCAGTTCTTC. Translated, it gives CASSLEAASSYNEQFF.

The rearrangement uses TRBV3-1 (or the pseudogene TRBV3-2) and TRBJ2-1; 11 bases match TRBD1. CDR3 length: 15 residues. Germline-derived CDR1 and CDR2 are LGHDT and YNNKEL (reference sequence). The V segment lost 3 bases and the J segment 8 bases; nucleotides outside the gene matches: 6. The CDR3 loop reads CASSHSGQGADEQFF. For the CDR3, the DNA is TGTGCCAGCAGCCACTCTGGACAGGGGGCCGATGAGCAGTTCTTC.

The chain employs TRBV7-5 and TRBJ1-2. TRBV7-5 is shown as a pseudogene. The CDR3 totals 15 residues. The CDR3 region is CARTLLFGRLEGYTF. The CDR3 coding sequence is TGTGCCAGAACCCTCTTATTCGGCCGACTGGAGGGCTACACCTTC.

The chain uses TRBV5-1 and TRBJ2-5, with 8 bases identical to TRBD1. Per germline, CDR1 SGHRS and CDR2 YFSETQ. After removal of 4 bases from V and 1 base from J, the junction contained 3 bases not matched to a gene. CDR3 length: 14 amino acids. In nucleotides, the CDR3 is TGCGCCAGCAGCGGGGGACAGGTCCAAGAGACCCAGTACTTC. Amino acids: CASSGGQVQETQYF.

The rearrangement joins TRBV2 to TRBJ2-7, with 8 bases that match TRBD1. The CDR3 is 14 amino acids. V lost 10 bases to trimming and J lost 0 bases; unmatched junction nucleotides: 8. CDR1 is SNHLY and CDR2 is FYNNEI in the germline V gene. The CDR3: CAIRTGTSSYEQYF. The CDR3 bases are TGTGCCATCCGGACAGGGACGAGCTCCTACGAGCAGTACTTC.

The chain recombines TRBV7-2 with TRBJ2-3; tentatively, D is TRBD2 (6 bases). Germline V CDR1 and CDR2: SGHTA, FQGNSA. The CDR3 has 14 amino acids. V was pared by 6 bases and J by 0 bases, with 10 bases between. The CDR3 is CASRTGTSTDTQYF. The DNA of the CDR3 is TGTGCCAGCAGAACGGGGACTAGCACAGATACGCAGTATTTT.

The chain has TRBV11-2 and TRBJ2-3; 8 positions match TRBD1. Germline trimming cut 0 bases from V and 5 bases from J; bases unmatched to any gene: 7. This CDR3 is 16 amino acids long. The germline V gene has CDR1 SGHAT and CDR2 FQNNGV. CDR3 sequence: CASSLDDRGVRDTQYF. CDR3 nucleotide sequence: TGTGCCAGCAGCTTAGATGACAGGGGCGTACGAGATACGCAGTATTTT.

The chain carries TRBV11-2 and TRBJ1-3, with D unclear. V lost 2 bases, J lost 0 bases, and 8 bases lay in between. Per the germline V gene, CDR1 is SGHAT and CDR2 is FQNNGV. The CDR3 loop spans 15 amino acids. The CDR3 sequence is CASSLQTLSGNTIYF. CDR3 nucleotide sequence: TGTGCCAGCAGCTTACAAACCCTCTCTGGAAACACCATATATTTT.

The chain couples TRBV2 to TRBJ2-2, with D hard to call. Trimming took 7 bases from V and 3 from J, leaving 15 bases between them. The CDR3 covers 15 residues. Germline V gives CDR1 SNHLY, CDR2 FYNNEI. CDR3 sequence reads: CASKLQQTDTGELFF. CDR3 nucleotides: TGTGCCAGCAAGCTACAACAGACCGACACCGGGGAGCTGTTTTTT.

The CDR3 loop is CASSPNRGQGEQYF. CDR3 DNA sequence: TGCGCCAGCAGTCCAAACAGGGGGCAAGGCGAGCAGTACTTC. The V and J genes are TRBV4-3 and TRBJ2-7; the match to TRBD1 covers 9 bases. The V gene's germline CDR1 is LGHNA and CDR2 YSLEER. Trimming at V came to 6 bases and at J to 6 bases, leaving 9 bases not matched to a gene. This CDR3 comprises 14 residues.

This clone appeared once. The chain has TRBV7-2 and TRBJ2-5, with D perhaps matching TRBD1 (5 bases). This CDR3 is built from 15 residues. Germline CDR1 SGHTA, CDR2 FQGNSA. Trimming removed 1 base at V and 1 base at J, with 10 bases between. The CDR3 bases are TGTGCCAGCAGCTTAGGCGGACATAGCCAAGAGACCCAGTACTTC. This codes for CASSLGGHSQETQYF.

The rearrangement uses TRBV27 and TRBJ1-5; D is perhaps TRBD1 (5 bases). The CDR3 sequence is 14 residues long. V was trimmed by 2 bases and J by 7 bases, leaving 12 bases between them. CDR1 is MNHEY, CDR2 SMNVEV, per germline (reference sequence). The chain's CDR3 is CASSLVPGLQPQHF. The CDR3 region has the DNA TGTGCCAGCAGTTTAGTCCCAGGGTTGCAGCCCCAGCATTTT.

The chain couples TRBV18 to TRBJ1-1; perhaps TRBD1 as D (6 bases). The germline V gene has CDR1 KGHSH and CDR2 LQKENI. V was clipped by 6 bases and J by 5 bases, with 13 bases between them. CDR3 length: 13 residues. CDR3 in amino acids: CASSRGARTEAFF. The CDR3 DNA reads TGTGCCAGCTCCCGGGGGGCTCGAACTGAAGCTTTCTTT.

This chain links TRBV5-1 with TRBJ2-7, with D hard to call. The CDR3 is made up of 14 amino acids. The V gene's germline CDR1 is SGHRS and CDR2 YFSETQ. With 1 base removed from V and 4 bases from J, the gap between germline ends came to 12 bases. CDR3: CASSLNIGPYEQYF. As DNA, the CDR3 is TGCGCCAGCAGCTTGAATATAGGCCCTTACGAGCAGTACTTC.

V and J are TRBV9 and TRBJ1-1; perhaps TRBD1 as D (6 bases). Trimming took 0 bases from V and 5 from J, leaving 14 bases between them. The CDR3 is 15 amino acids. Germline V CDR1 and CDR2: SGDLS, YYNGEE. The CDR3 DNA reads TGTGCCAGCAGCGTAGTCACCGGACAGCTAACTGAAGCTTTCTTT. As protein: CASSVVTGQLTEAFF.

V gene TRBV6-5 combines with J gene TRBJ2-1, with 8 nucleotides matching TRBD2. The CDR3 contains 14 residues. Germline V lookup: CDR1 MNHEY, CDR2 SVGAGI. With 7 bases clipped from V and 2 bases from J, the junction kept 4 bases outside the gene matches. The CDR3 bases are TGTGCCAGCAATGGACTAGCAGCCTACAATGAGCAGTTCTTC. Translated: CASNGLAAYNEQFF.

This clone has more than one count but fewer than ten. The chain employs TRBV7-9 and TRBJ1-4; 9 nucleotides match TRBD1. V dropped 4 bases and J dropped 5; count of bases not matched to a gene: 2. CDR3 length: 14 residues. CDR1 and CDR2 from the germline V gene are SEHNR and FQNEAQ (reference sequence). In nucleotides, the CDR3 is TGTGCCAGCAGCTCGGGACAGGGAAATGAAAAACTGTTTTTT. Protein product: CASSSGQGNEKLFF.